Listed below are T cell receptor beta chains from one sample, sequenced in a study of CD8+CD57+ T cells in acquired aplastic anemia. TCRdb fed the reads into MiXCR, producing one record per CDR3 protein. The data show 110,000 or so distinct CDR3 sequences, with about 60% seen just once and 25% to 30% held by the top ten. Sequencing was performed on sorted CD4+, CD8+, or CD8+CD57+ T cells (not recorded which) from PBMCs. These receptors were obtained from a human donor with aplastic anemia. Both conserved end residues are part of each CDR3. Rows give clone size only sometimes, using once, few, many, or a class for an expanded clone.

v_gene	j_gene	abundance	CDR3aa
TRBV20-1	TRBJ2-1	many	CSARWPVGGSHPLSYNEQFF
TRBV2	TRBJ2-6	.	CASRGGHSSGANVLTF
TRBV25-1	TRBJ2-7	few	CASSPQGGRQSYEQYF
TRBV11-1	TRBJ2-3	.	CASSLGLAGGNTDTQYF
TRBV2	TRBJ2-3	.	CARTTGEADTQYF
TRBV2	TRBJ1-5	.	CASSEGQGGYEHF
TRBV7-6	TRBJ1-6	.	CTSSISVYNSPLHF
TRBV25-1	TRBJ1-3	.	CASSDPTVQSSGNTIYF
TRBV5-5	TRBJ2-3	.	CASSLAASGADTQYF
TRBV11-1	TRBJ2-1	.	CASIRDRVGYNEQFF
TRBV24-1	TRBJ1-2	few	CATSEGTGDYGYTF
TRBV24-1	TRBJ2-2	.	CATSDLGGTGELFF
TRBV29-1	TRBJ1-2	.	CSVDPQGARNYGYTF
TRBV19	TRBJ1-2	.	CASTTGPLYGYTF
TRBV20-1	TRBJ2-3	.	CSASAGGEDTQYF
TRBV7-2	TRBJ2-5	many	CASSLAGGPRETQYF
TRBV2	TRBJ2-7	.	CASSGAREGEQYF
TRBV5-1	TRBJ1-5	.	CASSLGQGEQPQHF
TRBV10-3	TRBJ2-4	many	CAISEKMSGGITIAKNIQYF
TRBV6-5	TRBJ2-2	few	CASSYHPGELFF
TRBV29-1	TRBJ2-3	few	CSVTQHTQYF
TRBV14	TRBJ2-5	.	CASSPPRSAQETQYF
TRBV3-1	TRBJ1-5	few	CASSQELYSNQPQHF
TRBV10-3	TRBJ2-3	.	CATSESDTQYF
TRBV5-1	TRBJ1-5	.	CASSLGLDSNQPQHF
TRBV7-2	TRBJ2-7	.	CASSATGTITYEQYF
TRBV25-1	TRBJ1-1	.	CASLEQNTEAFF
TRBV16	TRBJ2-4	many	CASSPGSVGNIQYF
TRBV20-1	TRBJ1-3	.	CSALGTGPSGNTIYF
TRBV15	TRBJ2-3	.	CATSAAGAIDTQYF
TRBV2	TRBJ2-3	.	CASSGEADTQYF
TRBV20-1	TRBJ1-1	.	CSASGQVGAFF
TRBV2	TRBJ2-7	.	CASSFRRDYEQYF
TRBV15	TRBJ2-1	.	CATSRDQGRRNEQFF
TRBV7-4	TRBJ2-3	.	CASSLGPRLAESVDTQYF
TRBV24-1	TRBJ1-5	.	CATSDSNQPQHF
TRBV7-8	TRBJ2-2	many	CASSLERKVGGLFF
TRBV7-6	TRBJ1-1	.	CASSSGQGGMNTEAFF
TRBV4-1	TRBJ2-7	many	CASSGPGTGVEQYF
TRBV29-1	TRBJ2-5	.	CSVEEVAGGEQYF
TRBV24-1	TRBJ1-5	.	CATSELQGIQPQHF
TRBV15	TRBJ1-2	.	CATSREEGDGYTF
TRBV13	TRBJ2-2	.	CASSIRGGELFF
TRBV15	TRBJ1-6	few	CATSRGIESNSPLHF
TRBV29-1	TRBJ2-7	.	CSVERTSGLHYEQYF
TRBV7-9	TRBJ2-7	.	CASNGKGGYEQYF
TRBV3-1	TRBJ1-1	.	CASSQVTLGGTEAFF
TRBV4-1	TRBJ1-1	many	CASSQDRRTEAFF
TRBV7-2	TRBJ2-7	many	CASSSGGGEQYF
TRBV19	TRBJ1-5	.	CASSIGQGGSWPQHF
TRBV24-1	TRBJ2-7	many	CATSDSNNVEQYF
TRBV2	TRBJ1-5	many	CASNWGNQPQHF
TRBV24-1	TRBJ2-7	.	CATSVGQTYGQYF
TRBV12-3/TRBV12-4	TRBJ2-1	.	CASSPTSASYNEQFF
TRBV5-1	TRBJ2-3	.	CASSLGGGPLGTQYF
TRBV10-3	TRBJ2-7	.	CAISVTGSYEQYF
TRBV7-4	TRBJ1-4	.	CASTPTEDAPNEKLFF
TRBV7-2	TRBJ2-7	.	CASSLATGGHEQYF
TRBV6-5	TRBJ2-7	.	CASSYGVQYYEQYF
TRBV12-3/TRBV12-4	TRBJ1-1	.	CASSLTRGAAEAFF